This TCR beta chain was obtained from a study of T cell repertoires in cytomegalovirus infection. Overall study: It can be stated that public TCR beta signatures indicated CMV infection as well as a matching HLA type.

Trimming removed 1 base from V and 8 bases from J, with 9 bases in between. Germline assignment: CDR1 SGHDT and CDR2 YYEEEE. The CDR3 sequence is 12 residues long. MiXCR, run by TCRdb on the reads, gives a single entry per CDR3 protein. The sample yields some 450,000 distinct CDR3 sequences, approximately 31% seen once. Study results and caveats: Within the response measured ex vivo, HLA-C-restricted CMV-specific TCR beta clonotypes were dominant. The cumulative frequency of public TCR beta families distinguished individuals who carried CMV together with the relevant HLA.

With regard to this clonotype: Antigen: not known.

This chain joins TRBV5-6 and TRBJ2-5; the D is unclear. The receptor comes from a human donor in good health (CMV status not recorded). Some clones in this sample may be carry-over from other donors' samples. Sequenced: PBMCs. CDR3 residues: CASSLNGNTQYF. The CDR3 bases are TGTGCCAGCAGCTTGAATGGGAATACCCAGTACTTC. The whole variable domain, filled in from reference TRBV5-6 and TRBJ2-5, reads DAGVTQSPTHLIKTRGQQVTLRCSPKSGHDTVSWYQQALGQGPQFIFQYYEEEERQRGNFPDRFSGHQFPNYSSELNVNALLLGDSALYLCASSLNGNTQYFGPGTRLLVL.